The clone carrying this TCR beta chain was seen more than once but under ten times. What it recognizes is unknown. Germline-derived CDR1 and CDR2 are LNHDA and SQIVND (reference sequence). The CDR3 loop spans 15 amino acids. The V segment lost 5 bases and the J segment 6 bases; nucleotides outside the gene matches: 10. This record belongs to a study of beta chain features in type 1 diabetes. Study-level points and caveats: Among all four CD4+ subsets, Type 1 diabetes patients had TCRB CDR3s that were moderately but significantly shorter. For TCRB rearrangement, an influence of HLA type remained unresolved here. Junctions at VDJ sites from type 1 diabetes patients had fewer insertions and more deletions.

The entirety of the isolated RNA underwent reverse transcription, so expressed TCRB transcripts were sequenced. Roughly 3.6 million reads per sample were averaged for naive, central memory and regulatory samples. Assay used: immunoSEQ multiplex PCR; TCRdb lists only in-frame clones, some missing. Seen here are about 660,000 clones, more than 12% observed once, and the top ten hold approximately 0.042%. This TCR was sampled from a man between 18 and 29 years old with type 1 diabetes. This chain connects TRBV19 to TRBJ2-7; 10 nucleotides agree with TRBD2. Sequenced: naive CD4+ T cells from blood. The CDR3 region has the DNA TGTGCCAGTAGTTCCGAGCGGGAGGGCCGATCCGAGCAGTACTTC. Translation gives CASSSEREGRSEQYF.